One and the same sample provided the 29 T cell receptor beta chains below, sequenced in a study of cytomegalovirus exposure and HLA in healthy donors. This PCR relied on a set of 60 Vbeta primers and 13 Jbeta primers. TCRdb keeps only in-frame clones here, not all; method: immunoSEQ multiplex PCR. This sample has 150,000 to 200,000 clones, with about four fifths found just once. Sequenced: PBMCs. The source is a woman between 25 and 40 years old in good health and CMV-seropositive.

The chain couples TRBV7-2 to TRBJ2-6, with a tentative D call TRBD1 (5 bases). Germline V gene data show CDR1 as SGHTA and CDR2 as FQGNSA. The V and J ends lost 5 bases and 3 bases respectively, with 17 bases between them. This CDR3 comprises 17 residues. In nucleotides, the CDR3 is TGTGCCAGCAGCCTCCACCGGTTAGGGGTTGGGGCCAACGTCCTGACTTTC. As protein: CASSLHRLGVGANVLTF.

The chain combines TRBV29-1 with TRBJ1-4, with 12 bases matching TRBD1. CDR1 and CDR2 (germline): SQVTM, ANQGSEA. The trim removed 6 bases at V and 12 bases at J, leaving 11 bases unmatched. This CDR3 has 14 amino acids. CDR3 protein: CSVRVGTGGEELFF. The CDR3 coding sequence is TGCAGCGTGAGAGTGGGGACAGGGGGCGAGGAACTGTTTTTT.

This clone has only a few counts. In the same sample, other DNA sequences code for this CDR3. The rearrangement uses TRBV6-6 and TRBJ2-1; D is unresolved. The V gene lost 0 bases and the J gene lost 4 bases, with 7 bases spanning the gap. The CDR3 has 14 amino acids. Germline V lookup: CDR1 MNHNY, CDR2 SVGAGI (reference sequence). This CDR3 reads CASSYSRVYNEQFF. The CDR3, as DNA: TGTGCCAGCAGTTACTCACGGGTTTACAATGAGCAGTTCTTC.

This sequence joins TRBV10-3 and TRBJ2-6; TRBD2 aligns across 10 bases. The CDR3 runs 18 residues. Germline values: CDR1 ENHRY, CDR2 SYGVKD. V lost 7 bases and J lost 2; bases outside the gene matches: 11. This chain's CDR3 is CAINEASGGAPGANVLTF. CDR3 DNA sequence: TGTGCCATCAACGAAGCAAGCGGGGGGGCCCCTGGGGCCAACGTCCTGACTTTC.

The chain carries TRBV11-2 and TRBJ1-1; D uncertain. The CDR3 has 15 residues. V lost 0 bases, J lost 6 bases, and 14 bases lay in between. The germline V gene encodes CDR1 SGHAT and CDR2 FQNNGV. DNA for the CDR3: TGTGCCAGCAGCTTAGATCCAGGAAGGAAGTCTGAAGCTTTCTTT. The encoded protein is CASSLDPGRKSEAFF.

This chain connects TRBV2 to TRBJ2-1; TRBD2 agrees at 13 bases. CDR1 SNHLY and CDR2 FYNNEI come from the germline V gene. The junction had 4 bases not matched to a gene; V was cut back by 7 bases and J by 4 bases. The CDR3 consists of 15 residues. The CDR3, as DNA: TGTGCCAGCATGGAGGGACTAGCGGGGTACAATGAGCAGTTCTTC. Amino acids: CASMEGLAGYNEQFF.

The V and J genes are TRBV9 and TRBJ2-5; D gene ambiguous. Germline CDR1 is SGDLS and CDR2 is YYNGEE. The CDR3 loop spans 14 amino acids. Trimming cost V 6 bases and J 7 bases, with 19 bases left between them. The CDR3 sequence is CASNGGFVAMTQYF. As DNA, the CDR3 is TGTGCCAGCAACGGCGGTTTTGTGGCAATGACCCAGTACTTC.

This rearrangement joins TRBV6-6 to TRBJ1-5; no clear D. This CDR3 region has 14 residues. Germline CDR1 MNHNY, CDR2 SVGAGI (reference sequence). Trimming removed 2 bases from V and 1 base from J, with 6 bases in between. Here the CDR3 DNA reads TGTGCCAGCAGTTACCCCACAAGCAATCAGCCCCAGCATTTT. This gives the protein CASSYPTSNQPQHF.

This clone was seen a few times. The chain has TRBV7-2 and TRBJ2-7; D is ambiguous. The CDR3 has 12 residues. Germline loops: CDR1 SGHTA, CDR2 FQGNSA. V lost 5 bases and J 0 bases, leaving 5 bases between the germline ends. The CDR3 loop is CASSPSSYEQYF. CDR3 nucleotide sequence: TGTGCCAGCAGCCCGAGCTCCTACGAGCAGTACTTC. Looking up the rest from reference TRBV7-2 and TRBJ2-7 gives the full variable domain: GAGVSQSPSNKVTEKGKDVELRCDPISGHTALYWYRQSLGQGLEFLIYFQGNSAPDKSGLPSDRFSAERTGGSVSTLTIQRTQQEDSAVYLCASSPSSYEQYFGPGTRLTVT.

V gene TRBV5-6 combines with J gene TRBJ2-3; 7 nucleotides line up with TRBD2. After removal of 1 base from V and 2 bases from J, the junction contained 10 bases not matched to a gene. The CDR3 has 17 residues. Germline assignment: CDR1 SGHDT and CDR2 YYEEEE. The CDR3 coding sequence is TGTGCCAGCAGCTTGCCTGCGCGGGGGAGGAACACAGATACGCAGTATTTT. This translates into CASSLPARGRNTDTQYF. Together with reference TRBV5-6 and TRBJ2-3, the CDR3 gives the full variable domain: DAGVTQSPTHLIKTRGQQVTLRCSPKSGHDTVSWYQQALGQGPQFIFQYYEEEERQRGNFPDRFSGHQFPNYSSELNVNALLLGDSALYLCASSLPARGRNTDTQYFGPGTRLTVL.

The chain has TRBV5-6 and TRBJ2-3; D unclear. V was trimmed by 0 bases and J by 1 base, leaving 12 bases between them. CDR3 length: 16 residues. Germline V CDR1 and CDR2: SGHDT, YYEEEE. The CDR3 is CASSLGHLDGTDTQYF. Here the CDR3 DNA reads TGTGCCAGCAGCTTGGGACACCTCGACGGCACAGATACGCAGTATTTT.

The V and J genes are TRBV5-6 and TRBJ1-2; D possibly corresponds to TRBD1 (6 bases). The CDR3 loop spans 15 amino acids. The V and J ends lost 4 bases and 0 bases respectively, with 13 bases between them. From germline, CDR1 is SGHDT and CDR2 YYEEEE. CDR3 sequence: CASSPTGGSNYGYTF. CDR3 sequence (DNA): TGTGCCAGCAGCCCTACGGGGGGCTCTAACTATGGCTACACCTTC.

This clone occurred once. This chain joins TRBV18 and TRBJ1-1; D remains unclear. V lost 6 bases and J lost 2, with 13 bases in between. Per germline, CDR1 KGHSH and CDR2 LQKENI. This CDR3 contains 14 residues. CDR3 DNA: TGTGCCAGCTCGTCCTCTCTAGGAAACACTGAAGCTTTCTTT. Translation gives CASSSSLGNTEAFF.

The chain combines TRBV19 with TRBJ1-4; D not resolved. Germline CDR1 LNHDA, CDR2 SQIVND (reference sequence). V was shortened by 5 bases and J by 8 bases, with 12 bases between the two germline ends. The CDR3 loop spans 13 amino acids. CDR3 residues: CASSLPGREKLFF. The CDR3 nucleotides are TGTGCCAGTAGTCTCCCGGGGAGGGAAAAACTGTTTTTT.

The chain is built from TRBV7-9 and TRBJ2-5; TRBD2 matches 12 bases. Germline V gene lookup returns CDR1 SEHNR and CDR2 FQNEAQ (reference sequence). The CDR3 extends over 15 amino acids. V shed 2 bases, J shed 5 bases, and the junction held 3 bases outside the gene matches. Written as DNA, the CDR3 is TGTGCCAGCAGCTTACCCGGGACTAGCGGGGAGACCCAGTACTTC. This gives the protein CASSLPGTSGETQYF.

The chain recombines TRBV5-1 with TRBJ1-1; D remains ambiguous. V was clipped by 1 base and J by 3 bases, with 10 bases between them. The CDR3 length is 14 residues. Germline CDR1 reads SGHRS; CDR2 reads YFSETQ. The CDR3 spells CASSLPGIDTEAFF. The CDR3 bases are TGCGCCAGCAGCTTGCCGGGGATTGACACTGAAGCTTTCTTT.

The CDR3 DNA reads as TGTGCCAGCAGGGGTCCAGCAGGGATGAACACCGGGGAGCTGTTTTTT. Amino acid sequence: CASRGPAGMNTGELFF. This sequence joins TRBV2 and TRBJ2-2, with D possibly being TRBD1 (5 bases). The V end was cut by 6 bases, the J end by 1 base, with 15 bases between. This CDR3 contains 16 residues. CDR1 is SNHLY and CDR2 is FYNNEI in the germline V gene.

On this clone: At one end, the junction sequence differs from germline, possibly due to a read error. The V gene is TRBV5-4, the J gene TRBJ2-5; the D is unclear. The CDR3 covers 13 residues. Germline-derived CDR1 and CDR2 are SGHNT and YYREEE (reference sequence). CDR3 in DNA: TGTGCCAGCAGCTTGCGCCCCCCAGAGGCCCAGTACTTC. It is translated as CASSLRPPEAQYF.

The CDR3 coding sequence is TGTGCCAGCAGCTTGCGGGGGGGTTCTGAAGCTTTCTTT. It specifies CASSLRGGSEAFF. V gene TRBV5-5 combines with J gene TRBJ1-1; D is perhaps TRBD1 (5 bases). The CDR3 length is 13 residues. Germline-derived CDR1 and CDR2 are SGHKS and YYEKEE (reference sequence). The V end was cut by 1 base, the J end by 6 bases, with 10 bases between.

The rearrangement uses TRBV6-5 and TRBJ1-2; a possible D gene is TRBD1 (6 bases). This CDR3 is 14 amino acids long. V shed 7 bases and J shed 4 bases, with 16 bases lying between them. Germline assignment: CDR1 MNHEY and CDR2 SVGAGI. This chain's CDR3 is CASTPRGGTYGYTF. CDR3 in DNA: TGTGCCAGCACCCCAAGGGGGGGGACCTATGGCTACACCTTC.

This clone appeared a few times. The chain is built from TRBV9 and TRBJ2-2; perhaps TRBD1 as D (6 bases). The CDR3 runs 15 residues. Trimming left V 1 base short and J 2 bases short, with 9 bases between. From germline, CDR1 is SGDLS and CDR2 YYNGEE. The CDR3: CASSVTGSNTGELFF. Written as DNA, the CDR3 is TGTGCCAGCAGCGTAACAGGGTCTAACACCGGGGAGCTGTTTTTT. Combining the CDR3 with reference TRBV9 and TRBJ2-2 gives the whole variable domain DSGVTQTPKHLITATGQRVTLRCSPRSGDLSVYWYQQSLDQGLQFLIQYYNGEERAKGNILERFSAQQFPDLHSELNLSSLELGDSALYFCASSVTGSNTGELFFGEGSRLTVL.

The count of this clone is one. J is TRBJ1-2 and V is TRBV7-8, with a tentative D call TRBD1 (5 bases). V gave up 0 bases and J gave up 5 bases, with 13 bases separating them. CDR1 SGHVS and CDR2 FQNEAQ come from the germline V gene. CDR3 size: 15 residues. CDR3 sequence reads: CASSLARQGGYGYTF. The CDR3 region has the DNA TGTGCCAGCAGCTTAGCTAGGCAGGGAGGTTATGGCTACACCTTC.

This clone was seen a handful of times. V is TRBV7-7 and J is TRBJ2-2; D gene ambiguous. Germline lookup yields CDR1 SSHAT and CDR2 FNYEAQ (reference sequence). Between the trimmed V and J ends, which lost 4 bases and 7 bases, there was a span of 7 bases. CDR3 length: 12 amino acids. The DNA of the CDR3 is TGTGCCAGCAGCTCGTTAATCGGGGAGCTGTTTTTT. Translated, it gives CASSSLIGELFF. Complete variable domain (other parts from reference TRBV7-7 and TRBJ2-2): GAGVSQSPRYKVTKRGQDVTLRCDPISSHATLYWYQQALGQGPEFLTYFNYEAQPDKSGLPSDRFSAERPEGSISTLTIQRTEQRDSAMYRCASSSLIGELFFGEGSRLTVL.

The chain recombines TRBV7-3 with TRBJ2-1; D gene uncertain. V was pared by 6 bases and J by 2 bases, with 17 bases between. CDR3 length: 16 amino acids. CDR1 and CDR2 from the germline V gene are SGHTA and FQGTGA. This CDR3 is CASSLTSGLAYNEQFF. CDR3 nucleotide sequence: TGTGCCAGCAGTCTAACTTCGGGTCTTGCCTACAATGAGCAGTTCTTC.

The J gene is TRBJ2-7, the V gene TRBV5-4; D possibly corresponds to TRBD1 (6 bases). The CDR3 sequence is 15 residues long. The V gene lost 2 bases and the J gene lost 5 bases, with 17 bases spanning the gap. Per the germline V gene, CDR1 is SGHNT and CDR2 is YYREEE (reference sequence). The CDR3 DNA follows: TGTGCCAGCAGCTTAGGACAGAGCCGTGTTGACGAGCAGTACTTC. The encoded protein is CASSLGQSRVDEQYF.

The rearrangement uses TRBV4-1 and TRBJ1-1; no clear D gene. The CDR3 is 14 amino acids. Per germline, CDR1 MGHRA and CDR2 YSYEKL. Trimming took off 3 bases at V and 4 bases at J, with 12 bases between the two ends. CDR3: CASSHPGSGTEAFF. CDR3 nucleotides: TGCGCCAGCAGCCACCCGGGTTCGGGCACTGAAGCTTTCTTT.

The rearrangement uses TRBV11-3 and TRBJ1-4, with a tentative D call TRBD1 (5 bases). V lost 5 bases to trimming and J lost 0 bases, with 19 bases between them. The CDR3 is made up of 18 amino acids. Germline V gives CDR1 SGHNT, CDR2 YENEEA. DNA of the CDR3: TGTGCCAGCAGCCCCCTTAGGGGTCAGGAAACAACTAATGAAAAACTGTTTTTT. Amino acids: CASSPLRGQETTNEKLFF.

The CDR3 bases are TGCGCCAGCAGCCACCTGGGCCAAGCCCCCTTTAATGAAAAACTGTTTTTT. This translates into CASSHLGQAPFNEKLFF. The chain is built from TRBV4-1 and TRBJ1-4; no clear D. V gave up 3 bases and J gave up 4 bases, with 18 bases separating them. Germline CDR1 and CDR2: MGHRA and YSYEKL. This CDR3 has 17 residues.

The chain uses TRBV10-3 and TRBJ1-6, with 8 bases lining up with TRBD1. CDR1 ENHRY and CDR2 SYGVKD come from the germline V gene. CDR3 length: 13 amino acids. Unmatched junction bases numbered 3, after V lost 9 bases and J lost 5 bases. CDR3 loop: CAIGQGNNSPLHF. The CDR3 region has the DNA TGTGCCATTGGACAGGGAAATAATTCACCCCTCCACTTT.